These 16 T cell receptor beta chains were sequenced from one sample in a study of identical twins. TCRdb used MiXCR to reprocess the 5' RACE reads, holding one entry per CDR3 protein. In the table there are about 520,000 distinct CDR3 sequences, roughly a fifth of which are singletons. The sample was also reused in another study, on T cells expressing NK-cell markers.

The sequenced material came from CD4+ T cells sorted from blood. Receptors originate from a woman under 30 in good health.

V gene TRBV27 combines with J gene TRBJ2-7, with TRBD1 matching over 7 bases. This CDR3 is built from 15 residues. J lost 6 bases, V lost 6 bases, and 14 bases had no gene match. Germline loops: CDR1 MNHEY, CDR2 SMNVEV (reference sequence). CDR3 sequence reads: CASRSDRARIFEQYF. CDR3 coding DNA: TGTGCCAGCAGATCAGACAGGGCCCGTATATTCGAGCAGTACTTC.

The chain uses TRBV4-3 and TRBJ2-1; 10 positions match TRBD2. This CDR3 contains 16 residues. With 3 bases clipped from V and 0 bases from J, the junction kept 2 bases outside the gene matches. Germline assignment: CDR1 LGHNA and CDR2 YSLEER. CDR3: CASSHLAGGSYNEQFF. Here the CDR3 DNA reads TGCGCCAGCAGCCACTTAGCGGGGGGCTCCTACAATGAGCAGTTCTTC.

This clonotype was found many times. This rearrangement joins TRBV6-5 to TRBJ2-5; D might be TRBD1 or TRBD2, each matching 5 bases. This CDR3 contains 12 residues. V was shortened by 5 bases and J by 12 bases, with 16 bases between the two germline ends. Per the germline V gene, CDR1 is MNHEY and CDR2 is SVGAGI. The CDR3 is CASSLGTGPKYF. Here the CDR3 DNA reads TGTGCCAGCAGTCTTGGGACGGGCCCTAAGTACTTC.

V usage is TRBV10-3 and J usage is TRBJ2-3; the match to TRBD2 covers 11 bases. Trimming cost V 6 bases and J 0 bases; bases outside gene matches: 2. There are 15 residues in the CDR3. Germline V gene sequence: CDR1 ENHRY, CDR2 SYGVKD. The CDR3 loop is CAIRSSGRSTDTQYF. The CDR3 DNA follows: TGTGCCATCAGATCTAGCGGGAGGAGCACAGATACGCAGTATTTT.

The chain carries TRBV12-3 or TRBV12-4 and TRBJ1-3; no clear D gene. The CDR3 sequence is 13 residues long. V lost 6 bases and J lost 3, with 9 bases in between. The CDR3, as DNA: TGTGCCAGCAGACATAATCATGGAAACACCATATATTTT. As protein: CASRHNHGNTIYF.

This clonotype has only a few counts. V and J are TRBV15 and TRBJ2-2; D gene ambiguous. Germline V gene data show CDR1 as LNHNV and CDR2 as YYDKDF (reference sequence). This CDR3 has 15 residues. V was pared by 0 bases and J by 4 bases, with 9 bases between. CDR3 region: CATSREDLSTGELFF. CDR3 coding DNA: TGTGCCACCAGCAGAGAGGATCTGAGCACCGGGGAGCTGTTTTTT.

J is TRBJ2-1 and V is TRBV20-1; 9 nucleotides match TRBD2. This CDR3 region has 14 residues. The J segment lost 7 bases and the V segment lost 3 bases, leaving 7 bases of the junction unmatched. Germline V gene sequence: CDR1 DFQATT, CDR2 SNEGSKA (reference sequence). The CDR3 loop reads CSARVAGVRNEQFF. Written as DNA, the CDR3 is TGCAGTGCTAGGGTAGCGGGGGTTCGGAATGAGCAGTTCTTC.

This clonotype has a count of ten or more. The chain joins TRBV7-2 to TRBJ2-7, with 10 bases matching TRBD1. Unmatched junction bases numbered 6, after V lost 3 bases and J lost 7 bases. This CDR3 is 14 amino acids long. Germline V gene sequence: CDR1 SGHTA, CDR2 FQGNSA. The CDR3 sequence: CASSFRDRGREQYF. The CDR3 region has the DNA TGTGCCAGCAGCTTTCGGGACAGGGGCCGAGAGCAGTACTTC.

The chain has TRBV20-1 and TRBJ1-2, with a tentative D call TRBD1 (5 bases). The ends were cut back, 5 bases at V and 4 bases at J, with 17 bases in the middle. The CDR3 covers 14 residues. CDR1 is DFQATT and CDR2 is SNEGSKA in the germline V gene (reference sequence). DNA for the CDR3: TGCAGTGCTCCCGACGGGGGATCGAGCTATGGCTACACCTTC. Its translation: CSAPDGGSSYGYTF.

The chain recombines TRBV6-2 or TRBV6-3 with TRBJ2-1, with 9 bases aligning to TRBD2. The CDR3 contains 13 residues. The junction had 6 bases not matched to a gene; V was cut back by 6 bases and J by 9 bases. CDR1 MNHEY and CDR2 SVGEGT come from the germline V gene. CDR3 in DNA: TGTGCCAGCAGGGTAGCGGGAGCCAGTGAGCAGTTCTTC. It encodes CASRVAGASEQFF.

This clonotype came up once. This chain joins TRBV25-1 and TRBJ2-5; tentative D call: TRBD1 (6 bases). Germline loops: CDR1 MGHDK, CDR2 SYGVNS. V was cut by 1 base and J by 7 bases, with 16 bases left in between. The CDR3 sequence is 15 residues long. The CDR3 DNA is TGTGCCAGCAGTGAATCTGGGGGCGGCCCTGGGACCCAGTACTTC. It encodes CASSESGGGPGTQYF.

Only a few counts were recorded for this clonotype. The chain employs TRBV29-1 and TRBJ2-7; possible D gene TRBD2, 7 bases. The CDR3 is 14 amino acids. Germline CDR1 reads SQVTM; CDR2 reads ANQGSEA. The germline V and J ends were trimmed by 3 bases and 6 bases, with 18 bases remaining between them. CDR3 in DNA: TGCAGCGTTGAGAGGGGGGGAGAGCGGTCCGAGCAGTACTTC. Protein sequence: CSVERGGERSEQYF.

This clonotype occurred a few times. The chain carries TRBV27 and TRBJ1-4; D is undetermined. Trimming pared 6 bases from V and 8 bases from J, leaving 10 bases between. Germline V gene sequence: CDR1 MNHEY, CDR2 SMNVEV (reference sequence). The CDR3 totals 12 residues. Written as DNA, the CDR3 is TGTGCCAGCAGGGGGTTTGGGGAAAAACTGTTTTTT. It codes for CASRGFGEKLFF.

CDR3 sequence: CSASRQSHTEAFF. For the CDR3, the DNA is TGCAGTGCTAGTAGGCAGTCCCACACTGAAGCTTTCTTT. The J gene is TRBJ1-1, the V gene TRBV20-1; D gene unclear. The CDR3 totals 13 residues. V was shortened by 3 bases and J by 3 bases, with 11 bases between the two germline ends. CDR1 is DFQATT, CDR2 SNEGSKA, per germline (reference sequence).

This clonotype turned up a few times. The chain is built from TRBV20-1 and TRBJ2-5; D gene ambiguous. The CDR3 totals 12 residues. Trimming pared 5 bases from V and 5 bases from J, leaving 12 bases between. In germline, CDR1 is DFQATT, CDR2 SNEGSKA (reference sequence). DNA for the CDR3: TGCAGTGCTCCAGGTATGGCGGAGACCCAGTACTTC. Its protein product is CSAPGMAETQYF.

This clonotype was picked up many times. This chain joins TRBV20-1 and TRBJ1-1; D remains ambiguous. This CDR3 comprises 11 residues. The germline V gene encodes CDR1 DFQATT and CDR2 SNEGSKA (reference sequence). V lost 2 bases and J lost 3, with 4 bases in between. The CDR3 loop is CSARRDTEAFF. The CDR3 coding sequence is TGCAGTGCTAGACGTGACACTGAAGCTTTCTTT.